Each of the 13 T cell receptor beta chains below was sequenced from the same sample in a study of spatial heterogeneity in lung cancer. TCRdb fed the 5' RACE reads into MiXCR, producing one record per CDR3 protein. Of about 52,000 distinct CDR3 sequences in the sample, roughly 7% were seen once. Time point of the sample: blood at routine non-recurrence follow-up after resection. Researchers sequenced whole RNA taken from tumor, nontumor lung or frozen PBMC without sorting. The sequencing used PBMCs, collected at follow-up. The source of these receptors is a female donor with early-stage non-small cell lung cancer.

This chain joins TRBV27 and TRBJ2-5, with D unresolved. This CDR3 is built from 13 residues. CDR1 MNHEY and CDR2 SMNVEV come from the germline V gene (reference sequence). V was shortened by 3 bases and J by 5 bases, with 10 bases between the two germline ends. The CDR3 DNA is TGTGCCAGCAGTTTCCTGGGCGCGGAGACCCAGTACTTC. Its translation is CASSFLGAETQYF.

In this sample, this clonotype turned up a few times. This chain connects TRBV12-3 or TRBV12-4 to TRBJ2-5; D possibly corresponds to TRBD1 (6 bases). This CDR3 is built from 13 residues. V gave up 3 bases and J gave up 4 bases, with 9 bases separating them. The CDR3 nucleotides are TGTGCCAGCAGTTTTCAGGGGAGAGAGACCCAGTACTTC. The encoded protein is CASSFQGRETQYF.

Only a few counts were recorded for this clonotype. J is TRBJ2-3 and V is TRBV28; tentatively, D is TRBD2 (7 bases). Trimming took off 7 bases at V and 4 bases at J, with 12 bases between the two ends. CDR3 length: 13 amino acids. Germline V gene sequence: CDR1 MDHEN, CDR2 SYDVKM. This CDR3 is CASNGGGPDTQYF. The CDR3 bases are TGTGCCAGCAATGGGGGGGGCCCAGATACGCAGTATTTT.

The chain is built from TRBV10-3 and TRBJ1-6; no firm D call. The CDR3 totals 14 residues. Trimming cost V 8 bases and J 0 bases, with 8 bases left between them. In germline, CDR1 is ENHRY, CDR2 SYGVKD. The CDR3 is CAIRGSSYNSPLHF. Written as DNA, the CDR3 is TGTGCCATCCGAGGGAGCTCCTATAATTCACCCCTCCACTTT.

This clonotype was recorded a few times. This rearrangement joins TRBV2 to TRBJ2-5, with 7 bases that match TRBD1. CDR1 SNHLY and CDR2 FYNNEI come from the germline V gene. This CDR3 contains 16 residues. With V trimmed by 7 bases and J by 4 bases, 15 bases remained unmatched. In DNA form, the CDR3 reads TGTGCCAGCACCGCCGAGGGGGCGATTTTTGGAGAGACCCAGTACTTC. It encodes CASTAEGAIFGETQYF. Full variable domain (remainder filled in from reference TRBV2 and TRBJ2-5): EPEVTQTPSHQVTQMGQEVILRCVPISNHLYFYWYRQILGQKVEFLVSFYNNEISEKSEIFDDQFSVERPDGSNFTLKIRSTKLEDSAMYFCASTAEGAIFGETQYFGPGTRLLVL.

This clonotype was found many times. The chain is built from TRBV5-1 and TRBJ2-7; D possibly corresponds to TRBD2 (6 bases). V lost 0 bases to trimming and J lost 0 bases, with 13 bases between them. Per the germline V gene, CDR1 is SGHRS and CDR2 is YFSETQ. The CDR3 loop spans 16 amino acids. DNA for the CDR3: TGCGCCAGCAGCTTGGCCGGGGGATTCGACTCCTACGAGCAGTACTTC. It is translated as CASSLAGGFDSYEQYF.

This clonotype was counted at least ten times. V gene TRBV29-1 combines with J gene TRBJ2-2, with 7 positions matching TRBD1. The CDR3 sequence is 13 residues long. From germline, CDR1 is SQVTM and CDR2 ANQGSEA. V lost 4 bases to trimming and J lost 4 bases; unmatched junction nucleotides: 3. The DNA of the CDR3 is TGCAGCGTTGGACAGGGCTTCACCGGGGAGCTGTTTTTT. This sequence encodes CSVGQGFTGELFF.

This clonotype was seen ten or more times. The gene calls are TRBV7-2 and TRBJ2-2; 8 positions agree with TRBD1. The CDR3 consists of 14 residues. CDR1 SGHTA and CDR2 FQGNSA come from the germline V gene. Trimming took 5 bases from V and 4 from J; bases not matched to a gene: 3. The CDR3 protein is CASSKDRATGELFF. The CDR3 region has the DNA TGTGCCAGCAGCAAGGACAGGGCCACCGGGGAGCTGTTTTTT.

Relative to its sample, this clonotype is medium-sized. The CDR3, as DNA: TGCAGTGCCCCGGGCCCTTCGAACACCGGGGAGCTGTTTTTT. Translation: CSAPGPSNTGELFF. The V gene is TRBV20-1, the J gene TRBJ2-2; D is unclear. Germline V CDR1 and CDR2: DFQATT, SNEGSKA (reference sequence). V shed 6 bases and J shed 0 bases, with 11 bases lying between them. The CDR3 spans 14 residues.

This clonotype was detected only a few times. The rearrangement links TRBV18 to TRBJ2-3, with D possibly TRBD1 on 5 matching bases. This CDR3 contains 15 residues. Germline-derived CDR1 and CDR2 are KGHSH and LQKENI. V lost 3 bases and J 4 bases, leaving 14 bases between the germline ends. The CDR3 spells CASSPGTGAPDTQYF. CDR3 nucleotide sequence: TGTGCCAGCTCACCCGGAACTGGGGCCCCAGATACGCAGTATTTT.

This clonotype occurred a few times. The chain joins TRBV9 to TRBJ2-3, with TRBD2 identical over 12 bases. CDR3 length: 15 residues. The V gene end was trimmed by 3 bases and the J gene end by 4 bases; junction bases not matched to a gene: 3. Germline V gene sequence: CDR1 SGDLS, CDR2 YYNGEE. The CDR3 DNA follows: TGTGCCAGCAGCGCCGGACTAGCGGGGCCAGATACGCAGTATTTT. As protein: CASSAGLAGPDTQYF.

This clonotype was recorded a few times. V usage is TRBV5-1 and J usage is TRBJ1-1; D gene uncertain. Germline V gene data show CDR1 as SGHRS and CDR2 as YFSETQ. The CDR3 runs 13 residues. V dropped 1 base and J dropped 3 bases, with 7 bases sitting between them. CDR3 amino acids: CASSLTKDTEAFF. DNA of the CDR3: TGCGCCAGCAGCTTGACGAAGGACACTGAAGCTTTCTTT.

The chain combines TRBV19 with TRBJ2-3, with 7 nucleotides matching TRBD2. Germline values: CDR1 LNHDA, CDR2 SQIVND (reference sequence). V lost 7 bases and J lost 9; bases outside the gene matches: 4. The CDR3 length is 11 residues. The chain's CDR3 is CASKVGGTQYF. Here the CDR3 DNA reads TGTGCCAGTAAGGTGGGGGGGACGCAGTATTTT.